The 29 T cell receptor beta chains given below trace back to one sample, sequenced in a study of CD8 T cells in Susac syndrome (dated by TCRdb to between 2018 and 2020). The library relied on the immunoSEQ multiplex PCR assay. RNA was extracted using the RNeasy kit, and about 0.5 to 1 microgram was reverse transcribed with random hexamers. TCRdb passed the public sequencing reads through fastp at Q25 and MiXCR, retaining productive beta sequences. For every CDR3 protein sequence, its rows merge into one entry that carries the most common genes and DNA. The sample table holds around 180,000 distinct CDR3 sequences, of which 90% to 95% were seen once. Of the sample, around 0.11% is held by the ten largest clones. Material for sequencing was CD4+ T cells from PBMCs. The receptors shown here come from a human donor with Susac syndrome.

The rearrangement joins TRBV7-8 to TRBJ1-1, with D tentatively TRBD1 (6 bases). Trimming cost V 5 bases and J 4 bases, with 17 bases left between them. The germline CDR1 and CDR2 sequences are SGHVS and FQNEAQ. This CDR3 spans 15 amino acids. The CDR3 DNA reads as TGTGCCAGCAGCCAACAGTCAGGGGCTAGCACTGAAGCTTTCTTT. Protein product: CASSQQSGASTEAFF. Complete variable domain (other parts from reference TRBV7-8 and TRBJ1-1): GAGVSQSPRYKVAKRGQDVALRCDPISGHVSLFWYQQALGQGPEFLTYFQNEAQLDKSGLPSDRFFAERPEGSVSTLKIQRTQQEDSAVYLCASSQQSGASTEAFFGQGTRLTVV.

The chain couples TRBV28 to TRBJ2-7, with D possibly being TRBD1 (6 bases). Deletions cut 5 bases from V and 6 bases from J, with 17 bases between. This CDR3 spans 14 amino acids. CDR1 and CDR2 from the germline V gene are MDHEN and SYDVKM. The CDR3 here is CASSLQTGKAEQYF. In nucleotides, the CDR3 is TGTGCCAGCAGTCTCCAGACAGGCAAGGCCGAGCAGTACTTC.

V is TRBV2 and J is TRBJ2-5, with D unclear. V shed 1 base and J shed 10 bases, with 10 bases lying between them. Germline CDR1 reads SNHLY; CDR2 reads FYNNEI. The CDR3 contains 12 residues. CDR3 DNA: TGTGCCAGCAGTGAAGGGACGGTCTACCAGTACTTC. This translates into CASSEGTVYQYF.

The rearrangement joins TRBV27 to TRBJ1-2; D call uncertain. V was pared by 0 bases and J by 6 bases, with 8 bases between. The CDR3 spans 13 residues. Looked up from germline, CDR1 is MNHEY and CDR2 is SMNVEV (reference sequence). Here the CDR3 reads CASSLSRQNGYTF. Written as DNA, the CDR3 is TGTGCCAGCAGTTTATCGCGGCAGAATGGCTACACCTTC.

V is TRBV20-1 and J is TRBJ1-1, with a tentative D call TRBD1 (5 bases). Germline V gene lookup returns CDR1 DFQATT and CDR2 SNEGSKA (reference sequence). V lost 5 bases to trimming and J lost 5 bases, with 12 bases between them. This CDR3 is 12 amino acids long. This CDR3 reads CSAGPGGTEAFF. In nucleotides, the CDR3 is TGCAGTGCTGGACCCGGGGGAACTGAAGCTTTCTTT.

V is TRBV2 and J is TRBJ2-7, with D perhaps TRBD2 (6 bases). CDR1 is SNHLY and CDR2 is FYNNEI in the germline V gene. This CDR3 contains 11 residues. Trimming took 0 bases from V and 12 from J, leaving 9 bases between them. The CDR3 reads CASSEAGRGYF. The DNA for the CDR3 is TGTGCCAGCAGTGAAGCCGGGAGAGGGTACTTC.

Written as DNA, the CDR3 is TGTGCCAGCAGTTTAGGCGGGCAGCCCTATGGCTACACCTTC. Amino acids: CASSLGGQPYGYTF. The chain joins TRBV27 to TRBJ1-2; D is unresolved. The germline V and J ends were trimmed by 2 bases and 4 bases, with 11 bases remaining between them. The CDR3 has 14 residues. Germline V CDR1 and CDR2: MNHEY, SMNVEV (reference sequence).

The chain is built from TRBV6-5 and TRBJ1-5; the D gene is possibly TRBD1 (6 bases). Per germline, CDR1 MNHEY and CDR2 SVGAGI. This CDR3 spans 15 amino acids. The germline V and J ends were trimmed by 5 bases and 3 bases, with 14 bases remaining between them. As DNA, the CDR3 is TGTGCCAGCAGTCTCAACAGGGAGCTCAATCAGCCCCAGCATTTT. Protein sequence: CASSLNRELNQPQHF.

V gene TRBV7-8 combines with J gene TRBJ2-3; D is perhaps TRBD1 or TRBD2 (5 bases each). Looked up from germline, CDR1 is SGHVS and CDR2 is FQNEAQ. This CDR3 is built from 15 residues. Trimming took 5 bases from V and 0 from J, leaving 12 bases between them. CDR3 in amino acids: CASSRDGASTDTQYF. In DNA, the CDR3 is TGTGCCAGCAGCCGGGACGGAGCTAGCACAGATACGCAGTATTTT.

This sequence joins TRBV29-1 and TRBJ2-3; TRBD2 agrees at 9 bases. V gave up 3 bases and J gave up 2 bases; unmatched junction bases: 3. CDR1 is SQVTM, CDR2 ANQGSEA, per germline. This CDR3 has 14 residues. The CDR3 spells CSVDGGGATDTQYF. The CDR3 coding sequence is TGCAGCGTTGATGGCGGGGGGGCCACAGATACGCAGTATTTT.

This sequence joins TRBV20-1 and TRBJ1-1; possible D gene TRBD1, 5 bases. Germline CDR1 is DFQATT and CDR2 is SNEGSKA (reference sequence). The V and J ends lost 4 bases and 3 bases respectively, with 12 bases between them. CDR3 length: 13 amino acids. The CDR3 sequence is CSAMGRGDTEAFF. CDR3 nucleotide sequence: TGCAGTGCTATGGGTCGGGGGGACACTGAAGCTTTCTTT.

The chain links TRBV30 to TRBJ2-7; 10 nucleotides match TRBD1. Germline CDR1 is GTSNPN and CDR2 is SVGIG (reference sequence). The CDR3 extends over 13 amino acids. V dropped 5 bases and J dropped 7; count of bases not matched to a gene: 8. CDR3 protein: CAWGTGAVREQYF. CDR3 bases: TGTGCCTGGGGGACAGGGGCGGTTAGGGAGCAGTACTTC.

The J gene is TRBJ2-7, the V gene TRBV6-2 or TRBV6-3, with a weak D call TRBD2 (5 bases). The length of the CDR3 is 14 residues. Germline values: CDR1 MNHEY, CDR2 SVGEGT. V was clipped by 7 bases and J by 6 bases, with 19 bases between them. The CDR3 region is CASTDPPGFGEQYF. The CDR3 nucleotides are TGTGCCAGCACCGACCCTCCGGGGTTTGGCGAGCAGTACTTC.

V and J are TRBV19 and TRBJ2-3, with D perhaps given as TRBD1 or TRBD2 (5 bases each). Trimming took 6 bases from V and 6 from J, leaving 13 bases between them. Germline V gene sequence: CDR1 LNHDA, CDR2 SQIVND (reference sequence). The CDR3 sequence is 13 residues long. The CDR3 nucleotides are TGTGCCAGTAGAGATCGAGGGGCGGATACGCAGTATTTT. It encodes CASRDRGADTQYF.

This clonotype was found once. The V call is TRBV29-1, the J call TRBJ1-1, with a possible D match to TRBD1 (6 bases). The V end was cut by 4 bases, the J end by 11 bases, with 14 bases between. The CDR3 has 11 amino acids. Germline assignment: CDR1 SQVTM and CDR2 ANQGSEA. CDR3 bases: TGCAGCGTTGTAGGGGGATGGTCCGCTTTCTTT. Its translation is CSVVGGWSAFF.

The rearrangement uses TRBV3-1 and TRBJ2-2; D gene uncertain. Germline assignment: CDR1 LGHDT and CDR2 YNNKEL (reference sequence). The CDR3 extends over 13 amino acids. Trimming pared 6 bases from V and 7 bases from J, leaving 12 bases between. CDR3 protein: CASSPNLGGELFF. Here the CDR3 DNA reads TGTGCCAGCAGTCCGAACCTCGGCGGGGAGCTGTTTTTT.

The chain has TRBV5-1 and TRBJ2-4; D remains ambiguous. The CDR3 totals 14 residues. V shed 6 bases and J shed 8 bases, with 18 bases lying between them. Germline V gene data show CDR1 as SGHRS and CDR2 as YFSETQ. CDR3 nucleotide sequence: TGCGCCAGCACCCCTGGAAAGCTAAGTGACATTCAGTACTTC. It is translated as CASTPGKLSDIQYF.

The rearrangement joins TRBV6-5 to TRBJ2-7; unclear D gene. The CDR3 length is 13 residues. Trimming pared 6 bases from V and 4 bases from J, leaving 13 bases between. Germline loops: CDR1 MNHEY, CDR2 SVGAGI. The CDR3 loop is CASRAGPVYEQYF. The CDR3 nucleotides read TGTGCCAGCAGAGCCGGCCCAGTTTACGAGCAGTACTTC.

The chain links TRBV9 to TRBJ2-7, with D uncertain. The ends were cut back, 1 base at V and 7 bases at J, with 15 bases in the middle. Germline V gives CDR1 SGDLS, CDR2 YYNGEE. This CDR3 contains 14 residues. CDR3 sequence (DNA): TGTGCCAGCAGCGTAAGTTTTTCAACTCCGGAGCAGTACTTC. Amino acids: CASSVSFSTPEQYF.

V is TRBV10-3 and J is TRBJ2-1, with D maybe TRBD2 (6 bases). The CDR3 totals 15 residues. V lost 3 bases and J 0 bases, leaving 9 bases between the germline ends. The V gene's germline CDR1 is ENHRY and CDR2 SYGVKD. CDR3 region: CAISERGSSYNEQFF. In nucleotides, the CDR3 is TGTGCCATCAGTGAACGGGGGAGCTCCTACAATGAGCAGTTCTTC.

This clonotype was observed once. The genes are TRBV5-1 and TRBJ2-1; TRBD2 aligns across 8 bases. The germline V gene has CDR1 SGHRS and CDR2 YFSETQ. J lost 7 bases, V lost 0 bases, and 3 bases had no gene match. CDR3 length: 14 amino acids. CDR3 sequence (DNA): TGCGCCAGCAGCTTGGGTAGCGGGGTTAATGAGCAGTTCTTC. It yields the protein CASSLGSGVNEQFF.

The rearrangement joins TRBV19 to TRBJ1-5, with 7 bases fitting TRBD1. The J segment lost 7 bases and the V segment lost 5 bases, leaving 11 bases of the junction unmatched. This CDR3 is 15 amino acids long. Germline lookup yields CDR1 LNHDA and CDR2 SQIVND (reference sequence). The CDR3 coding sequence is TGTGCCAGTAGTTCGGGAGGGGGCTTAGGACAGCCCCAGCATTTT. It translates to CASSSGGGLGQPQHF.

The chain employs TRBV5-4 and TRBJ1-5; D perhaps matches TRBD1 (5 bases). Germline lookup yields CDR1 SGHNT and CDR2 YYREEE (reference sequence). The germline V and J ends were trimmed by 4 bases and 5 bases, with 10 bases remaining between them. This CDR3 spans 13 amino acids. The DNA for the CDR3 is TGTGCCAGCAGCACGGGACCTTATCAGCCCCAGCATTTT. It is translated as CASSTGPYQPQHF. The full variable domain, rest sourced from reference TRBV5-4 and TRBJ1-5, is ETGVTQSPTHLIKTRGQQVTLRCSSQSGHNTVSWYQQALGQGPQFIFQYYREEENGRGNFPPRFSGLQFPNYSSELNVNALELDDSALYLCASSTGPYQPQHFGDGTRLSIL.

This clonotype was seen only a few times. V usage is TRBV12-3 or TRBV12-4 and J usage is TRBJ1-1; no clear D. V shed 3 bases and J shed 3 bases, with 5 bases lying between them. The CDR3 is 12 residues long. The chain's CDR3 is CASSLRDTEAFF. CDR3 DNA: TGTGCCAGCAGTTTGCGGGACACTGAAGCTTTCTTT.

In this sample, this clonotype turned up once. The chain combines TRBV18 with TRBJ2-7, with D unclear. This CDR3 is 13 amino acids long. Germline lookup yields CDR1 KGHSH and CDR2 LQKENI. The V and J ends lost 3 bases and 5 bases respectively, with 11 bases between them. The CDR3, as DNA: TGTGCCAGCTCACCCCAGCCTTGGGACGAGCAGTACTTC. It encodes CASSPQPWDEQYF.

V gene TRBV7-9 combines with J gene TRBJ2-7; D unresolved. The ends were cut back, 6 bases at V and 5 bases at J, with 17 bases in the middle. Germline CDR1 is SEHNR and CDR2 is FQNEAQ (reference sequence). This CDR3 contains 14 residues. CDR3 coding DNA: TGTGCCAGCAGTCCCACTTCCCGAGTTGACGAGCAGTACTTC. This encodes CASSPTSRVDEQYF.

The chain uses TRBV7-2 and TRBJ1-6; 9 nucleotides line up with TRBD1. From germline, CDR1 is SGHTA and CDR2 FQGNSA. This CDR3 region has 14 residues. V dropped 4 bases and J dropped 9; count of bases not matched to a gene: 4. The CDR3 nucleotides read TGTGCCAGCAGCTCCCGGGACAGGGTTTCACCCCTCCACTTT. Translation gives CASSSRDRVSPLHF.

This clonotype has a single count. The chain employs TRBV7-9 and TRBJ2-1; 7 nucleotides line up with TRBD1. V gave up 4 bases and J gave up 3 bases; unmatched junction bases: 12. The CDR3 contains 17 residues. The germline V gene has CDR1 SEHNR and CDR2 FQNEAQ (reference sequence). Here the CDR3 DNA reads TGTGCCAGCAGCTACCCCAGGACAGGCCCTGGCTACAATGAGCAGTTCTTC. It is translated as CASSYPRTGPGYNEQFF.

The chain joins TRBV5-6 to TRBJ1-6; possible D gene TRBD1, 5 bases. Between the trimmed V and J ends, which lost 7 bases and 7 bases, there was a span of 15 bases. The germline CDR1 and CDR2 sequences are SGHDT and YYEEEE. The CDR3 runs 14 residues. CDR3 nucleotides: TGTGCCAGCGCGGGGGTGGCGGCGAATTCACCCCTCCACTTT. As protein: CASAGVAANSPLHF.